This T cell receptor (beta chain) was sequenced in a study of shared clonotypes between healthy human individuals. This clone has only a few counts. This same CDR3 is encoded by further DNA sequences in the sample. Clones were sequenced by immunoSEQ multiplex PCR, and TCRdb holds only the in-frame ones, with some missing. The profile shows over 1.4 million clones, roughly 96% of them singletons. The CDR3 loop spans 13 amino acids. Per germline, CDR1 WNHNN and CDR2 SYGVQD (reference sequence). V was pared by 2 bases and J by 1 base, with 5 bases between. Material for sequencing was naive CD4+ T cells sorted from blood. Specified subset: CD45RA+ positively selected. This chain uses TRBV10-1 with TRBJ1-1; no clear D. This clonotype originated in a young man in good health. The CDR3: CASSEAANTEAFF. In nucleotides, the CDR3 is TGCGCCAGCAGTGAGGCAGCGAACACTGAAGCTTTCTTT.